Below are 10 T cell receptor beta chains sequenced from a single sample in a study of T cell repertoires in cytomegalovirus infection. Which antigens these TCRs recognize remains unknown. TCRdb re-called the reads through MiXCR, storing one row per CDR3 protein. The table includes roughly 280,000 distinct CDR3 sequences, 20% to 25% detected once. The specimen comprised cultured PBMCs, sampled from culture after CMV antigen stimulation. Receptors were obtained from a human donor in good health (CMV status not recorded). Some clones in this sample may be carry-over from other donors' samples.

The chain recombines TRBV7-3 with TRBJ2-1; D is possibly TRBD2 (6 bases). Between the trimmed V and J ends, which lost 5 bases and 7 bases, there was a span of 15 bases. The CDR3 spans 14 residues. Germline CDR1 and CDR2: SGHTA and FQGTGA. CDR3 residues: CASSATSPGNEQFF. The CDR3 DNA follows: TGTGCCAGCAGCGCCACTAGCCCGGGAAATGAGCAGTTCTTC.

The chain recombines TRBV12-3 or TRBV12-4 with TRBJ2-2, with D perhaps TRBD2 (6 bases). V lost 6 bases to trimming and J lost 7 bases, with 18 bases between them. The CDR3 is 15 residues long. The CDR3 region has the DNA TGTGCCAGCAGCCCGGGAGACCTAAGATTCGGGGAGCTGTTTTTT. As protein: CASSPGDLRFGELFF.

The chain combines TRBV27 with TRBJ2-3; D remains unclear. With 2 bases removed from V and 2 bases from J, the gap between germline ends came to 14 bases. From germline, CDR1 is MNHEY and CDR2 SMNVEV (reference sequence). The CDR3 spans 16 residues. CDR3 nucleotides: TGTGCCAGCAGTTTAGGGCGACGTACCCCCACAGATACGCAGTATTTT. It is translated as CASSLGRRTPTDTQYF.

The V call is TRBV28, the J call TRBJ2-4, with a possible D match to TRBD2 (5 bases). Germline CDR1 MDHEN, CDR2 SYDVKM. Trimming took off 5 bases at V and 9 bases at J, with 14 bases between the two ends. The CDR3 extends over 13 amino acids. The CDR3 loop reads CASSAGNRGIQYF. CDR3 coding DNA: TGTGCCAGCAGTGCCGGGAACCGAGGCATTCAGTACTTC.

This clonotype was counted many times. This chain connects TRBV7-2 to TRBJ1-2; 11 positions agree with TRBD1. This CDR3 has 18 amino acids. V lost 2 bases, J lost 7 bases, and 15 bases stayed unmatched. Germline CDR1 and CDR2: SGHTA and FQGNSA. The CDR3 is CASSLLWETGTGGGGYTF. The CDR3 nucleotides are TGTGCCAGCAGCTTATTGTGGGAGACCGGGACAGGGGGAGGTGGCTACACCTTC.

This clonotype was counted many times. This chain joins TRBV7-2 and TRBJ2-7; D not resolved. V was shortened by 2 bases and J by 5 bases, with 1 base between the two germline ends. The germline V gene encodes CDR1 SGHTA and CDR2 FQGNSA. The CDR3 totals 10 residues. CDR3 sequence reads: CASSLHEQYV. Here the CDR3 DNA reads TGTGCCAGCAGCTTACACGAGCAGTACGTC.

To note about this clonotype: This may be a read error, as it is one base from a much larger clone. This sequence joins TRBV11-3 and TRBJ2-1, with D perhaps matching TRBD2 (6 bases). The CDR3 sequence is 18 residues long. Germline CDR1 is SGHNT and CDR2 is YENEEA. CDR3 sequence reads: CVSSPDAGRTNSYNEQFF. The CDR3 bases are TGTGTCAGCAGCCCGGACGCGGGACGAACCAACTCCTACAATGAGCAGTTCTTC.

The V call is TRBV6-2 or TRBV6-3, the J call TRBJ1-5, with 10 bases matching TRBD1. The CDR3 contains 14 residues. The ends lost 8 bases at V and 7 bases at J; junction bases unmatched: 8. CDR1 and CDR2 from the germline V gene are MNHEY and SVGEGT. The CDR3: CASQVGTGVQPQHF. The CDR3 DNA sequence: TGTGCCAGCCAAGTAGGGACAGGGGTGCAGCCCCAGCATTTT.

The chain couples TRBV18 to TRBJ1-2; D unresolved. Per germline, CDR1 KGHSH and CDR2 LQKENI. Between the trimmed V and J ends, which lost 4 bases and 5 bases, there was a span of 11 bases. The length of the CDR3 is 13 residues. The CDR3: CASSLETEYGYTF. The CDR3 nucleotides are TGTGCCAGCTCACTCGAAACAGAGTATGGCTACACCTTC. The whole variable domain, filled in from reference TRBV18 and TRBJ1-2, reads NAGVMQNPRHLVRRRGQEARLRCSPMKGHSHVYWYRQLPEEGLKFMVYLQKENIIDESGMPKERFSAEFPKEGPSILRIQQVVRGDSAAYFCASSLETEYGYTFGSGTRLTVV.

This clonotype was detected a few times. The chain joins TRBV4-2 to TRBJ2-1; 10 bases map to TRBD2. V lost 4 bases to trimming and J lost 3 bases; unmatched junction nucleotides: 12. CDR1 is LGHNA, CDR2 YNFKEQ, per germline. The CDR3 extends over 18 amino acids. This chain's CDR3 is CASSPGQYGTSDYNEQFF. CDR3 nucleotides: TGTGCCAGCAGCCCTGGACAGTACGGGACTAGCGACTACAATGAGCAGTTCTTC.